What follows describes a single T cell receptor beta chain. What it recognizes is unknown. The data derive from a study of T cell repertoires in cytomegalovirus infection. Study-wide background: Indicated by public TCR beta signatures were CMV infection and matching HLA type.

Study observations and caveats: Dominating the ex vivo response were TCR beta clonotypes that were CMV-specific and HLA-C-restricted. Frequencies of public TCR beta families were cumulated, and this identified carriers of CMV plus the relevant HLA.

Using its own MiXCR run on the reads, TCRdb lists one record per CDR3 protein. The repertoire consists of some 180,000 distinct CDR3 sequences, with about 18% occurring once and the leading ten covering approximately 25%. V lost 6 bases to trimming and J lost 2 bases, with 15 bases between them. This CDR3 has 15 residues. CDR1 is MNHEY, CDR2 SMNVEV, per germline (reference sequence). Sequencing used CD8+ T cells from PBMCs. V and J are TRBV27 and TRBJ2-3; D is possibly TRBD2 (6 bases). The sequence was obtained from a human donor in good health (CMV status not recorded). Some clones in this sample may be carry-over from other donors' samples. CDR3 bases: TGTGCCAGCAGCGGGGGACTTCTAAACACAGATACGCAGTATTTT. It encodes CASSGGLLNTDTQYF.